The rows below give T cell receptor beta chains drawn from one sample of a study of blood T cell repertoires in COVID-19. Profiling relied on immunoSEQ multiplex PCR, and the TCRdb table lists in-frame clones only, not all of them. The repertoire has around 160,000 clones, roughly 84% of them found once; the top ten carry roughly 5.7%. The specimen was PBMCs or T cells enriched from blood (not recorded which). The source is a woman aged 45-59 years who had been exposed to COVID-19. Each CDR3 is given with its conserved first and last residue.

V gene	J gene	CDR3 protein
TRBV9	TRBJ2-5	CASSPGLGETQYF
TRBV27	TRBJ2-3	CASSLSRDRGYTQYF
TRBV7-8	TRBJ1-2	CASSLVATGAGGYTF
TRBV19	TRBJ2-1	CASSMRSSGSANEQFF
TRBV9	TRBJ2-6	CASSVAGGSGANVLTF
TRBV19	TRBJ1-5	CASNRGQGSQPQHF
TRBV27	TRBJ2-7	CASSFSPGQVYEQYF
TRBV4-1	TRBJ1-1	CASSQEEGLNTEAFF
TRBV5-6	TRBJ2-7	CASSTGGRTYEQYF
TRBV19	TRBJ1-1	CASSIGWGSEAFF
TRBV18	TRBJ1-2	CASSPLGTVYGYTF
TRBV7-3	TRBJ2-1	CASTGGDYNEQFF
TRBV16	TRBJ2-5	CASSQSVRLQETQYF
TRBV5-8	TRBJ2-7	CASSHGQGYEQYF
TRBV29-1	TRBJ2-7	CSVGTSGRGHEQYF
TRBV18	TRBJ2-7	CASSPGTSGTYEQYF
TRBV6-1	TRBJ1-2	CASSEVRRGHYGYTF
TRBV19	TRBJ1-3	CASSPTGISVGTIYF
TRBV15	TRBJ1-4	CATSRPRRQPNEKLFF
TRBV7-6	TRBJ2-5	CASSSLAAPQETQYF
TRBV19	TRBJ2-3	CASSTQGESDTQYF
TRBV7-8	TRBJ2-1	CASSPTGDVSYNEQFF
TRBV4-3	TRBJ1-2	CASSQGGGRPYSGYTF
TRBV6-5	TRBJ1-3	CASSYSEARNTIYF
TRBV2	TRBJ1-4	CATRTPRETNEKLFF
TRBV3-1/TRBV3-2	TRBJ2-2	CASSQVERLANTGELFF
TRBV2	TRBJ2-1	CASSLTSSYNEQFF
TRBV18	TRBJ1-2	CASSSDRNYGYTF
TRBV14	TRBJ1-3	CASRVNTGNTIYF
TRBV7-8	TRBJ1-2	CASSLGTTVGGYTF
TRBV15	TRBJ1-2	CATSRDGPGQGDYGYTF